The entry that follows covers one T cell receptor (beta chain) sequence. Its cognate antigen has yet to be identified. Per-nucleotide qualities are absent, and no much larger clonotype sits a single base away. This sample is drawn from a study of cytomegalovirus exposure and HLA in healthy donors (dated by TCRdb to 2017 to 2019). For the study in its entirety: An earlier analysis of approximately 550 of the donors reported 250 to 350 Gb of sequence data and about 100 million unique TCR beta sequences from about 200 million T cells. Four to six DR-DQ haplotypes were handled as single units for association and clustering, since linkage in the cohort was strong. To decide whether each TCR beta V gene segment behaved as functional or pseudogenic, an earlier analysis of some 600 of the donors relied on high-throughput TCR beta sequencing. Typing coverage varied by locus: 629-630 donors for A, B, C, DRB1 and DQB1; approximately 500 for DQA1; about 600 for DPA1; 450 to 480 for DPB1. High-throughput TCR immunosequencing, statistical association of individual TCRs with disease status, and machine learning were combined to predict cytomegalovirus infection status. A later genetic analysis used genome-wide SNP genotypes for about three fifths of the 666 donors, treating that subset as a discovery cohort. The aim of the study was to test whether cataloging public T cell receptors could identify signatures of past pathogen exposure. Donor age, sex, ethnicity and CMV serostatus were compiled together with the repertoire data. HLA typing covered class I and class II loci at four-digit resolution. All discovery cohort repertoires had been generated on a single sequencing platform. Rather than drawing on any new phenotypic data, the later analysis identified candidate immune exposures from TCR beta sequences and the way those sequences occurred across donors. On average, around 240,000 unique TCR beta nucleotide sequences were sequenced per donor among fewer than 500 genotyped donors of the cohort, with about 17% of those sequences being non-productive. The T cell repertoires of 666 subjects were profiled by immunosequencing and related to cytomegalovirus serostatus. Around 320 gigabases of sequencing data and tens of millions of unique TCR sequences were included in an early release covering about 700 HLA-typed donors. A separate validation cohort of approximately 120 different subjects was used in addition to the approximately 640-subject first cohort. Of the roughly 410 genotyped donors, 70% to 90% were placed in the genetic ancestry cluster associated with self-reported Caucasian donors. To study patterns of TCR occurrence, a later analysis re-analyzed previously published TCR beta repertoires from around 660 donors and added high-resolution HLA genotyping. Findings and caveats that apply to the study as a whole: Only TCR beta chains were sequenced in this cohort, and the absence of alpha or paired-chain data limited detectable features. Several of the top co-occurrence clusters appeared to be linked to parvovirus B19, influenza, CMV and Epstein-Barr virus, according to a later analysis. At a false discovery rate of 0.05, a later analysis linked under 20,000 TCR beta sequences to specific HLA alleles. A further reported finding was that TCR beta sequences accurately predicted the HLA-A and HLA-B alleles for most subjects in the first cohort. It was suggested by the authors that the approach could potentially be generalized to other disease states and immunological phenotypes. In vitro tests confirmed that three of the cytomegalovirus-associated TCR beta chains recognize cytomegalovirus antigens. V-gene and J-gene trimming of TCR beta chains was associated with a missense DCLRE1C variant in a later genetic analysis, and the association was replicated in an independent cohort. In a later analysis, TCR association rates were found to vary across HLA loci, with the most associated TCRs seen for DRB1 alleles and the fewest for HLA-C alleles. Some 16 rarely observed V segments, including chromosome 9 orphons, were excluded from the earlier analysis of a few hundred of the donors because counts were too low. A cluster of highly shared sequence variants was judged likely to be a technical artifact of the sequencing pipeline. Compared with the approximately 720-donor mean, donors in an Asian-associated ancestry cluster had fewer N-insertions in productive TCRs, according to a later genetic analysis. An earlier analysis of approximately 590 of the donors showed that most TCR beta V segments appeared in productive rearrangements either about 87% or about 30% of the time, which broadly matched IMGT annotations. Cytomegalovirus status was reported to be diagnosed by the classifier with high specificity and sensitivity in both the original and validation cohorts. CMV serostatus was the only immune exposure information available for the cohort. Linkage disequilibrium might explain the correlated functional status among segregating V segments, but an unknown experimental factor could not be ruled out. Some IMGT-functional V segments, including TRBV6-2 and TRBV6-3, could not be distinguished by the 87-base-pair reads and were therefore excluded. In a later analysis, HLA-associated TCR beta chains showed more clonal expansion and lower generation probabilities than non-associated chains that were equally common. While some public TCRs were present in many individuals, most TCR sequences turned up only very rarely across donors. In a later analysis, most CMV-associated TCR beta chains were found to appear HLA-restricted, with HLA associations seemingly driven largely by CMV exposure. Because HLA typing was missing for some donors at each locus, association tests included only the typed subset. When HLA alleles, especially DR and DQ, strongly co-occurred, TCR associations were difficult to assign to individual alleles. In the study, approximately 150 TCR beta chains were listed as associated with cytomegalovirus. Presence/absence analyses assumed roughly uniform sequencing depth across donors, an assumption that may not hold.

Libraries came from the immunoSEQ multiplex PCR assay. For the multiplex PCR, a mixture combining 60 forward primers for TCR Vbeta segments and 13 reverse primers for TCR Jbeta segments was used. Amplification of the CDR3 region of rearranged TCR beta genes was performed with a multiplex PCR assay on genomic DNA. On the Illumina HiSeq System, the amplified TCR beta libraries were sequenced as 87-base-pair reads. Per the source publication's procedure: A later analysis tallied around 82 million unique TCR beta chains across the approximately 670 repertoires, and some 10 million of those chains were shared by two or more donors. Raw reads were error-corrected and collapsed into unique sequences with a nearest-neighbor algorithm that merged closely related sequences to remove PCR and sequencing errors. V, D and J gene segments were assigned by aligning CDR3 sequences to IMGT reference sequences. For a sequence to be retained, at least a six-nucleotide match to both a V gene segment and a J gene segment was required. Rearrangements were classified as productive when the CDR3 lacked stop codons and remained in frame with V and J, and all other rearrangements were classified as non-productive. CDR3 was defined according to IMGT convention as the region running from the second conserved V-encoded cysteine to the conserved J-encoded phenylalanine. In an earlier analysis of some 550 of the donors, sequences lacking an unambiguous match to a single V gene segment were excluded. In an earlier analysis of 587 of the donors, a V segment was called functional when productive rearrangements were above 56.7%, and segregating when the standard deviation between donors exceeded 5%. A statistical classification framework was built for diagnosing cytomegalovirus status from the catalog of TCR beta chain sequences. In a later analysis, TCR nucleotide sequences were compared against IMGT/GENE-DB human TR gene sequences so that V and J genes could be assigned. The TCRdist pipeline was used in a later analysis to assign CDR3 sequences and most-parsimonious VDJ recombination scenarios. In a later analysis, each TCR beta chain was defined by its CDR3 amino acid sequence together with its V-gene family, and reads without a unique V-gene family were excluded. A later analysis removed 600 or so highly shared, low-generation-probability nucleotide sequences to deal with suspected cross-contamination and a sequencing artifact. A later analysis calculated a clonal expansion index for each public chain from normalized within-repertoire ranks of inferred template counts. A later analysis computed generation probabilities with a VDJ recombination model fitted to out-of-frame rearrangements, and checked the results against IGoR. In a later analysis, hypergeometric tests were used to score TCR-TCR, TCR-HLA and TCR-CMV co-occurrence, with a repertoire-size bias correction applied to TCR pairs. To estimate false discovery rates, a later analysis permuted the HLA or CMV assignments 20 times. A later analysis grouped co-occurring TCRs with DBSCAN, adding TCRdist sequence similarity when clustering within HLA-allele-positive subsets. Co-occurrence clustering excluded repertoires with fewer than 30,000 or more than 120,000 public chains, plus five with anomalous nucleotide sharing. Not all clones reach the TCRdb copy of this immuneACCESS table, which keeps in-frame sequences only. Checked studies attribute under half of the gap to unresolved V genes and leave the rest unexplained. From that table come the V and J calls and clone size; the DNA was used to work out D and trimming. The sample yields approximately 170,000 clones; roughly three quarters were counted once. 4.7% of the sample is taken by the ten largest.

The cohort consisted of 650 to 700 healthy bone marrow donors. At the time of sampling, every cohort member was nominally healthy, though immune exposures that went unrecorded were likely present. The donor tested CMV seropositive and was one of the 289 seropositive cohort members. Each donor provided a peripheral blood sample, and peripheral blood mononuclear cells were used for TCR beta sequencing. Genomic DNA extraction from the blood cell samples was performed with the Qiagen DNeasy Blood Extraction Kit. V and J are truncated by 8 bases and 0 bases respectively, leaving an intervening sequence of 14 bases. The CDR3 contains 14 residues, cysteine and valine counted. Just CDR3 DNA is preserved here, 42 bases in frame from base 1. The germline V gene (reference sequence) provides CDR1 MNHNY and CDR2 SVGAGI.

Sequencing was performed on PBMCs. The source is a man younger than 30 in good health and CMV-seropositive. Here the chain combines TRBV6-6 and TRBJ2-7, and perhaps TRBD1 as D gene, on 6 matching bases. At the DNA level, the sequence is TGTGCCAGCTCCACAGGGCCAAGCTCCTACGAGCAGTACGTC. Translated, this gives CASSTGPSSYEQYV.